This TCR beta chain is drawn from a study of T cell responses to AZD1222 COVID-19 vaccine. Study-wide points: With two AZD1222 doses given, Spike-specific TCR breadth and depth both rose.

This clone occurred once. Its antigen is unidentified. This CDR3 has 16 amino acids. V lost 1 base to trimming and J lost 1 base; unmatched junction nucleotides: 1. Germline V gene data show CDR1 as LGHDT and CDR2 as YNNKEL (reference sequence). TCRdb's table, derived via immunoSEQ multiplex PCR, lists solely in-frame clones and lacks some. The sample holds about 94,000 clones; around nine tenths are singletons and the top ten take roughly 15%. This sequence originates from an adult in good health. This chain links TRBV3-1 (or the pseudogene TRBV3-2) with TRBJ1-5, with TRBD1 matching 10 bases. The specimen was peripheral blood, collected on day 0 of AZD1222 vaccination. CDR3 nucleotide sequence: TGTGCCAGCAGCCAAGGGACAGGGGGAAGCAATCAGCCCCAGCATTTT. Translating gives CASSQGTGGSNQPQHF.